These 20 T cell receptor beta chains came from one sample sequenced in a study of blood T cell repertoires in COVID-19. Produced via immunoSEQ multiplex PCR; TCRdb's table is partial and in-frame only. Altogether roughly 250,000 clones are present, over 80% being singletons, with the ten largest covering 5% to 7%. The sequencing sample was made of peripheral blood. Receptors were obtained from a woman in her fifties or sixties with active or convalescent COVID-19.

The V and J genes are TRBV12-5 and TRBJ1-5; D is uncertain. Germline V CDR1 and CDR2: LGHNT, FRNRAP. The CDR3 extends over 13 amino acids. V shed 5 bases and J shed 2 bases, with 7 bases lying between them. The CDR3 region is CASGLSGNQPQHF. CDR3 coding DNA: TGTGCTAGTGGTCTTTCGGGCAATCAGCCCCAGCATTTT.

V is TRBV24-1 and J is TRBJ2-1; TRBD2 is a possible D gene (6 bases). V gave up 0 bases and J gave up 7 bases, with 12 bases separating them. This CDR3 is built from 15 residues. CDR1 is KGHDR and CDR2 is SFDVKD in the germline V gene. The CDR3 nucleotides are TGTGCCACCAGTGATTTGGCTAGCGAGGGAAATGAGCAGTTCTTC. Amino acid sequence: CATSDLASEGNEQFF.

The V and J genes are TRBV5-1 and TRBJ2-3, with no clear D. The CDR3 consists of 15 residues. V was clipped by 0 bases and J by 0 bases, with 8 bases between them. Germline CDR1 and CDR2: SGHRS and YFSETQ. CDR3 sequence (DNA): TGCGCCAGCAGCTTGGTTGTTACTAGCACAGATACGCAGTATTTT. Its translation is CASSLVVTSTDTQYF. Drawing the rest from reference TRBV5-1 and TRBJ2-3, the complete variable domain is KAGVTQTPRYLIKTRGQQVTLSCSPISGHRSVSWYQQTPGQGLQFLFEYFSETQRNKGNFPGRFSGRQFSNSRSEMNVSTLELGDSALYLCASSLVVTSTDTQYFGPGTRLTVL.

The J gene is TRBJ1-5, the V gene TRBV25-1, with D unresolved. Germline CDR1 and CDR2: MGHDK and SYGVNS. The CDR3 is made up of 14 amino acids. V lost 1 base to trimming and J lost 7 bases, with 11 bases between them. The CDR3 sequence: CASSESRVGQPQHF. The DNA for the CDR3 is TGTGCCAGCAGTGAATCTCGGGTCGGGCAGCCCCAGCATTTT.

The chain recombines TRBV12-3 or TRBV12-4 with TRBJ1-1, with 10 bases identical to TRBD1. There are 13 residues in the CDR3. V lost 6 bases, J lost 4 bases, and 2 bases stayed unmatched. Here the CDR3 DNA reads TGTGCCAGCAGAAGACAGGGGGCCACTGAAGCTTTCTTT. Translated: CASRRQGATEAFF.

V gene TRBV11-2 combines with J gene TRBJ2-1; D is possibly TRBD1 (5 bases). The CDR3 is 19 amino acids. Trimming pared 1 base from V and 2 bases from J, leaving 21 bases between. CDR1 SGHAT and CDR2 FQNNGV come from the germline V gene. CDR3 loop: CASSLGAGSASGTYNEQFF. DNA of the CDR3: TGTGCCAGCAGCTTAGGGGCAGGGTCTGCCTCAGGGACCTACAATGAGCAGTTCTTC.

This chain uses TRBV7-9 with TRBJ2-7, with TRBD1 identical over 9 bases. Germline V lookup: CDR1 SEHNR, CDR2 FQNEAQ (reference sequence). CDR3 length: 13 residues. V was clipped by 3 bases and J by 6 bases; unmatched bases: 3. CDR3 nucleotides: TGTGCCAGCAGCTTTGGGACAGGGTCCGAGCAGTACTTC. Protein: CASSFGTGSEQYF.

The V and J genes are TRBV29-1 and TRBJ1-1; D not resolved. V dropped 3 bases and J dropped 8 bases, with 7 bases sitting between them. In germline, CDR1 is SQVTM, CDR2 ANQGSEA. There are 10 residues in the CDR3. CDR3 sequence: CSVDRLEAFF. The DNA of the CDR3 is TGCAGCGTTGACAGGCTGGAAGCTTTCTTT.

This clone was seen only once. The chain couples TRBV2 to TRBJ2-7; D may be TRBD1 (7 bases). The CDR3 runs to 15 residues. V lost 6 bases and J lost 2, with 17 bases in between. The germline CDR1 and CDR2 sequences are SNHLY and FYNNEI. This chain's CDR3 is CASRYRGGQTYEQYV. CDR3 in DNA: TGTGCCAGCAGGTACAGGGGAGGTCAGACCTACGAGCAGTACGTC.

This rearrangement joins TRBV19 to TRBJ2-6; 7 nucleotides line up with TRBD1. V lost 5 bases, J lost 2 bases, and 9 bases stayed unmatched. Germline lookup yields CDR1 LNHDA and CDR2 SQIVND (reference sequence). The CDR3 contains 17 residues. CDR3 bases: TGTGCCAGTAGTCGAGATTTACAGGGGACTGGGGCCAACGTCCTGACTTTC. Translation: CASSRDLQGTGANVLTF.

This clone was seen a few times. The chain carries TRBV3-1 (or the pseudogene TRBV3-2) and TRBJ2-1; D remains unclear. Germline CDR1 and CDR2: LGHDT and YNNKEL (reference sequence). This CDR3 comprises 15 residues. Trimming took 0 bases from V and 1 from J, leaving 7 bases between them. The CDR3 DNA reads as TGTGCCAGCAGCCAAGACCTCCGGTCCTACAATGAGCAGTTCTTC. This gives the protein CASSQDLRSYNEQFF.

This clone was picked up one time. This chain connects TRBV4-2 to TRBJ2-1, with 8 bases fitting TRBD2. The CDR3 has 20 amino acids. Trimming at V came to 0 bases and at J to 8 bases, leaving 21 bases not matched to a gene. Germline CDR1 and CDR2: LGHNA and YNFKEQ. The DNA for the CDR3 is TGTGCCAGCAGCCAAGAAAATAATCCGGGAGGGGTTTTGGTGGTTCATGAGCAGTTCTTC. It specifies CASSQENNPGGVLVVHEQFF.

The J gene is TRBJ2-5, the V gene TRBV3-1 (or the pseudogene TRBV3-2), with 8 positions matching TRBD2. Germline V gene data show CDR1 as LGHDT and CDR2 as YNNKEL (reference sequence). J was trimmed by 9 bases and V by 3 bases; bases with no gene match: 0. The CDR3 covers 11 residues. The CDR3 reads CASSHGGAQYF. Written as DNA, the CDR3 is TGTGCCAGCAGCCACGGGGGGGCCCAGTACTTC.

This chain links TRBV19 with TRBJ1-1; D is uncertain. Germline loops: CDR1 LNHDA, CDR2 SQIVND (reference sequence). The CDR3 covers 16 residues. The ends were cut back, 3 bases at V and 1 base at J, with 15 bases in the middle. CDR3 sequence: CASSIRLSVRNTEAFF. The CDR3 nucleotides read TGTGCCAGTAGTATTCGTTTGAGTGTTCGGAACACTGAAGCTTTCTTT.

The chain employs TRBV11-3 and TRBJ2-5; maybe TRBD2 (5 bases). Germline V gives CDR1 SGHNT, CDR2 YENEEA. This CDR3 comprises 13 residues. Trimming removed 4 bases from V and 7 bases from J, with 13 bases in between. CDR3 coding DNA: TGTGCCAGCAGCTCCGGGATAAGCGGGACCCAGTACTTC. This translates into CASSSGISGTQYF.

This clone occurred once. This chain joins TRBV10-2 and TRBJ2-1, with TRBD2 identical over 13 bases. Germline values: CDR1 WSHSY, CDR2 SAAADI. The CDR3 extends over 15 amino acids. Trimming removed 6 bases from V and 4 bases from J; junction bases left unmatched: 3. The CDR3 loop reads CASRTSGGLYNEQFF. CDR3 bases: TGCGCCAGCAGGACTAGCGGGGGGCTGTACAATGAGCAGTTCTTC.

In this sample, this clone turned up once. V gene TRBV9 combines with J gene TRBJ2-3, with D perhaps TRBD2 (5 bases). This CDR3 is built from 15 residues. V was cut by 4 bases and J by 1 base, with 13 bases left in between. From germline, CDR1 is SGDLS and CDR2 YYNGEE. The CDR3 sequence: CASSPEGGRTDTQYF. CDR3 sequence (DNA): TGTGCCAGCAGCCCCGAGGGCGGACGCACAGATACGCAGTATTTT. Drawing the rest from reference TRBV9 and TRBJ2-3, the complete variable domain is DSGVTQTPKHLITATGQRVTLRCSPRSGDLSVYWYQQSLDQGLQFLIQYYNGEERAKGNILERFSAQQFPDLHSELNLSSLELGDSALYFCASSPEGGRTDTQYFGPGTRLTVL.

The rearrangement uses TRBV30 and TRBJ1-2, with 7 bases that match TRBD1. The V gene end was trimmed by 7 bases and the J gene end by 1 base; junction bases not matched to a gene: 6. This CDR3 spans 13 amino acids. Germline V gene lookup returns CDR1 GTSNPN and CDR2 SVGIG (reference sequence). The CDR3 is CASAQGNNYGYTF. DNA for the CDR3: TGTGCCTCGGCACAGGGGAATAACTATGGCTACACCTTC.

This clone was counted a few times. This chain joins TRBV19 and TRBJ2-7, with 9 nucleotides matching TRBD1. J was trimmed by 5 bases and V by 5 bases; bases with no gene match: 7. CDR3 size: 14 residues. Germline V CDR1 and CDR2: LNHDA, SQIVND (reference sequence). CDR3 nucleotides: TGTGCCAGTAGTTTTGGGACAGGGAACAACGAGCAGTACTTC. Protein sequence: CASSFGTGNNEQYF.

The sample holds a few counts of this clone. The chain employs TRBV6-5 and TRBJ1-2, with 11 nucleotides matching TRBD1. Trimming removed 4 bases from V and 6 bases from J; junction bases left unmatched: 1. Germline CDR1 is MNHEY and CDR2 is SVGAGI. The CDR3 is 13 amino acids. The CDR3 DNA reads TGTGCCAGCAGTTGGGACAGGGGGGATGGCTACACCTTC. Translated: CASSWDRGDGYTF.